The 12 T cell receptor beta chains below were found in one sample sequenced in a study of PD-1 blockade in classical Hodgkin lymphoma. Relapse was seen in all patients after autologous stem cell transplantation, and brentuximab vedotin exposure was variable. The repertoire was sequenced with immunoSEQ multiplex PCR; TCRdb's copy has only in-frame clones and lacks some. The sample holds about 13,000 clones, roughly 92% seen once. The sequencing here drew on peripheral blood mononuclear cells (PBMCs), taken at baseline. The receptors originated from a human donor with classical Hodgkin lymphoma.

This rearrangement joins TRBV5-1 to TRBJ1-2; maybe TRBD1 (6 bases). The ends were cut back, 4 bases at V and 6 bases at J, with 19 bases in the middle. Germline CDR1 SGHRS, CDR2 YFSETQ. The CDR3 runs to 15 residues. The CDR3 loop is CASSPNRVGEHGYTF. The CDR3 region has the DNA TGCGCCAGCAGCCCTAACAGGGTAGGGGAGCATGGCTACACCTTC.

The chain carries TRBV13 and TRBJ2-3, with TRBD2 matching 8 bases. After removal of 5 bases from V and 4 bases from J, the junction contained 2 bases not matched to a gene. The germline V gene encodes CDR1 PRHDT and CDR2 FYEKMQ (reference sequence). The CDR3 has 13 residues. CDR3 amino acids: CASSTTSADTQYF. DNA of the CDR3: TGTGCCAGCAGCACGACTAGCGCAGATACGCAGTATTTT.

This chain joins TRBV5-1 and TRBJ2-2, with 7 bases that match TRBD1. Germline V gene lookup returns CDR1 SGHRS and CDR2 YFSETQ. The length of the CDR3 is 14 residues. J gave up 4 bases and V 6 bases, and 6 bases lay outside the gene matches. The CDR3 sequence is CASTTGVVTGELFF. CDR3 nucleotide sequence: TGCGCCAGCACCACAGGGGTGGTCACCGGGGAGCTGTTTTTT.

This clone was seen a single time. J is TRBJ1-3 and V is TRBV7-6; TRBD1 matches 8 bases. The V gene's germline CDR1 is SGHVS and CDR2 FNYEAQ. The CDR3 is made up of 18 amino acids. V shed 6 bases and J 0 bases; nucleotides not matched to a gene: 13. The CDR3 DNA reads as TGTGCCAGCAGTCGCGGACAGGGCAGAATGAGCTCTGGAAACACCATATATTTT. Residues: CASSRGQGRMSSGNTIYF. The whole variable domain, filled in from reference TRBV7-6 and TRBJ1-3, reads GAGVSQSPRYKVTKRGQDVALRCDPISGHVSLYWYRQALGQGPEFLTYFNYEAQQDKSGLPNDRFSAERPEGSISTLTIQRTEQRDSAMYRCASSRGQGRMSSGNTIYFGEGSWLTVV.

The genes are TRBV4-1 and TRBJ2-7; D is undetermined. CDR3 length: 13 residues. The ends were cut back, 4 bases at V and 3 bases at J, with 10 bases in the middle. Germline V CDR1 and CDR2: MGHRA, YSYEKL. The CDR3, as DNA: TGCGCCAGCAGCCCCGAGGACCTCTACGAGCAGTACTTC. This sequence encodes CASSPEDLYEQYF.

The DNA of the CDR3 is TGTGCCAGCAGTTCGTCAGGGGGTTCTGGAAACACCATATATTTT. It translates to CASSSSGGSGNTIYF. This chain connects TRBV6-1 to TRBJ1-3; 7 nucleotides line up with TRBD1. The CDR3 spans 15 residues. The J segment lost 1 base and the V segment lost 5 bases, leaving 5 bases of the junction unmatched. From germline, CDR1 is MNHNS and CDR2 SASEGT.

The chain joins TRBV19 to TRBJ2-2; TRBD1 matches 7 bases. Germline V gene lookup returns CDR1 LNHDA and CDR2 SQIVND (reference sequence). The V and J ends lost 2 bases and 4 bases, in that order; junction bases with no gene match: 4. This CDR3 contains 15 residues. CDR3 protein: CASSIRGRVTGELFF. The CDR3 DNA reads TGTGCCAGTAGTATAAGGGGGCGGGTCACCGGGGAGCTGTTTTTT.

The chain recombines TRBV10-1 with TRBJ1-1; D unresolved. The CDR3 loop spans 19 amino acids. CDR1 and CDR2 (germline): WNHNN, SYGVQD (reference sequence). Trimming cost V 4 bases and J 6 bases, with 30 bases left between them. Written as DNA, the CDR3 is TGCGCCAGCAGTGCCGCCAGATTTTTCAAGACGGAGATAGAGTCTGAAGCTTTCTTT. Translating it yields CASSAARFFKTEIESEAFF.

In this sample, this clone turned up a few times. The rearrangement joins TRBV7-8 to TRBJ1-5; maybe TRBD1 (5 bases). Trimming stripped 2 bases from V and 1 base from J, with 9 bases between. This CDR3 spans 15 amino acids. Germline V lookup: CDR1 SGHVS, CDR2 FQNEAQ. CDR3 in DNA: TGTGCCAGCAGCTTATGGGGGGAAAGCAATCAGCCCCAGCATTTT. This sequence encodes CASSLWGESNQPQHF.

J is TRBJ2-3 and V is TRBV4-2; D call uncertain. CDR3 length equals 17 residues. Looked up from germline, CDR1 is LGHNA and CDR2 is YNFKEQ. The V gene lost 4 bases and the J gene lost 3 bases, with 20 bases spanning the gap. The CDR3 spells CASSPTPDISITDTQYF. The CDR3 DNA is TGTGCCAGCAGCCCTACCCCCGACATTTCGATAACAGATACGCAGTATTTT.

The rearrangement uses TRBV29-1 and TRBJ2-1, with D perhaps matching TRBD2 (5 bases). CDR3 length equals 14 residues. Germline loops: CDR1 SQVTM, CDR2 ANQGSEA. V lost 6 bases and J 0 bases, leaving 12 bases between the germline ends. The CDR3 region is CSVGVRGSYNEQFF. CDR3 coding DNA: TGCAGCGTCGGGGTTCGGGGCTCCTACAATGAGCAGTTCTTC.

This clone was counted a few times. The V call is TRBV5-1, the J call TRBJ2-1, with TRBD2 matching over 9 bases. Trimming cost V 4 bases and J 5 bases; bases outside gene matches: 7. Germline V gives CDR1 SGHRS, CDR2 YFSETQ. This CDR3 has 15 amino acids. CDR3 in DNA: TGCGCCAGCAGCATTAGCGGGAGTAAAAACAATGAGCAGTTCTTC. It is translated as CASSISGSKNNEQFF.